This T cell receptor beta chain came from a study of cytomegalovirus exposure and HLA in healthy donors. Study-level findings and limits: The finding came from a later analysis; first-cohort TCR clusters tended to co-occur in the roughly 110 validation repertoires.

Profiling relied on immunoSEQ multiplex PCR, and the TCRdb table lists in-frame clones only, not all of them. The sample shows more than 300,000 clones, about nine tenths of them seen only once. With respect to this clone: What it recognizes is unknown.

The sequence derives from a woman under 30 in good health and CMV-seronegative. The sample taken for sequencing was PBMCs.

Here the CDR3 reads CASSDSAGGSNNEQFF. As DNA, the CDR3 is TGTGCCAGCAGTGACTCAGCTGGCGGGAGCAATAATGAGCAGTTCTTC. The rearrangement links TRBV6-4 to TRBJ2-1; 7 bases map to TRBD2. The ends lost 0 bases at V and 7 bases at J; junction bases unmatched: 9. Germline CDR1 and CDR2: MRHNA and SNTAGT. The CDR3 has 16 residues.